The clone carrying this T cell receptor (beta chain) was counted at least ten times. The entry originates in a study of T cells in Graves' hyperthyroidism and ophthalmopathy. The CDR3 loop spans 13 amino acids. Unmatched junction bases numbered 3, after V lost 6 bases and J lost 4 bases. Germline V gene lookup returns CDR1 KGHSH and CDR2 LQKENI. If no ophthalmopathy progression occurred within 18 months, Graves' hyperthyroidism was stable. Using RNA transcripts as the source, TCR beta CDR3 regions were amplified. The HTBI primer set was used in a first-round RT-PCR of the TCR CDR3. TCRdb re-called the multiplex PCR reads with MiXCR, one entry per CDR3 protein. The sample consists of around 190,000 distinct CDR3 sequences, around 16% of them appearing once.

This TCR was recovered from a woman between 50 and 59 years old with Graves' hyperthyroidism. Sequenced sample: blood. The chain recombines TRBV18 with TRBJ1-2; TRBD1 aligns across 9 bases. The CDR3 is CASSSDRGYGYTF. CDR3 in DNA: TGTGCCAGCTCGTCGGACAGGGGCTATGGCTACACCTTC. The complete variable domain, with remaining parts taken from reference TRBV18 and TRBJ1-2, reads NAGVMQNPRHLVRRRGQEARLRCSPMKGHSHVYWYRQLPEEGLKFMVYLQKENIIDESGMPKERFSAEFPKEGPSILRIQQVVRGDSAAYFCASSSDRGYGYTFGSGTRLTVV.